A single sample gave rise to the 13 T cell receptor beta chains below, sequenced in a study of blood T cells in healthy people across ages. Combining a sample-barcoded 5' primer with a J-beta primer mix, a second PCR ran for roughly 6 to 11 cycles. MiXCR, applied by TCRdb to the 5' RACE reads, yields one record per CDR3 protein. The data show about 760,000 distinct CDR3 sequences, with about 56% seen just once and roughly 26% held by the top ten. The sample taken for sequencing was blood. These receptors originate from a middle-aged man in good health.

The CDR3, as DNA: TGCGCCAGCAGCCAAGATTGGCCAGGGCCCCAAGAGACCCAGTACTTC. It is translated as CASSQDWPGPQETQYF. V usage is TRBV4-3 and J usage is TRBJ2-5; a possible D gene is TRBD1 (5 bases). With 0 bases removed from V and 1 base from J, the gap between germline ends came to 12 bases. The CDR3 runs 16 residues. Germline CDR1 and CDR2: LGHNA and YSLEER.

The V and J genes are TRBV7-9 and TRBJ2-7, with 12 bases that match TRBD2. V shed 5 bases and J 3 bases; nucleotides not matched to a gene: 14. The CDR3 runs 18 residues. Germline V CDR1 and CDR2: SEHNR, FQNEAQ (reference sequence). CDR3 DNA sequence: TGTGCCAGCAGCGGAACGGTTGCTAGCGGGAGGGTTTACTACGAGCAGTACTTC. This sequence encodes CASSGTVASGRVYYEQYF.

V is TRBV12-3 or TRBV12-4 and J is TRBJ1-5; D is uncertain. The V gene lost 2 bases and the J gene lost 6 bases, with 5 bases spanning the gap. The CDR3 has 12 residues. The CDR3, as DNA: TGTGCCAGCAGTTTATTAAGTCAGCCCCAGCATTTT. Protein sequence: CASSLLSQPQHF.

This clonotype was observed a few times. The chain combines TRBV6-6 with TRBJ2-5, with a tentative D call TRBD1 (5 bases). Germline V lookup: CDR1 MNHNY, CDR2 SVGAGI (reference sequence). This CDR3 region has 13 residues. Deletions cut 8 bases from V and 5 bases from J, with 15 bases between. CDR3 nucleotides: TGTGCCAGCCAATACCCAGGGTGGGAGACCCAGTACTTC. This sequence encodes CASQYPGWETQYF.

This clonotype was picked up a small number of times. The J gene is TRBJ2-1, the V gene TRBV11-2; D is unresolved. Germline V gene data show CDR1 as SGHAT and CDR2 as FQNNGV. Trimming took off 0 bases at V and 8 bases at J, with 32 bases between the two ends. This CDR3 is built from 21 residues. The CDR3 DNA reads TGTGCCAGCAGCTTAGATAGAACCGTAACAACAACCGGACGGAGCGAGCATGAGCAGTTCTTC. Amino acid sequence: CASSLDRTVTTTGRSEHEQFF.

V is TRBV6-2 or TRBV6-3 and J is TRBJ2-4; D call uncertain. This CDR3 is 12 amino acids long. Germline CDR1 reads MNHEY; CDR2 reads SVGEGT. V was cut by 4 bases and J by 8 bases, with 9 bases left in between. The DNA of the CDR3 is TGTGCCAGCAGTTCTGGGATCTACATTCAGTACTTC. Protein sequence: CASSSGIYIQYF.

This clonotype was seen once. The rearrangement links TRBV12-3 or TRBV12-4 to TRBJ2-5; D might be TRBD2 (5 bases). The CDR3 has 15 residues. Trimming took 6 bases from V and 2 from J, leaving 16 bases between them. The CDR3 nucleotides read TGTGCCAGCAGCACGGACTGGAGACCACAAGAGACCCAGTACTTC. It is translated as CASSTDWRPQETQYF.

In its sample, this clonotype was seen a few times. V and J are TRBV27 and TRBJ2-3, with TRBD1 matching over 7 bases. Germline CDR1 reads MNHEY; CDR2 reads SMNVEV (reference sequence). The CDR3 totals 14 residues. V lost 7 bases to trimming and J lost 3 bases; unmatched junction nucleotides: 7. CDR3: CASTRGGFTDTQYF. Written as DNA, the CDR3 is TGTGCCAGCACCCGAGGGGGCTTTACAGATACGCAGTATTTT.

The chain carries TRBV4-2 and TRBJ2-3, with 7 bases aligning to TRBD1. CDR1 is LGHNA, CDR2 YNFKEQ, per germline. This CDR3 region has 12 residues. V gave up 4 bases and J gave up 7 bases; unmatched junction bases: 2. CDR3 loop: CASSPGQYTQYF. The DNA for the CDR3 is TGTGCCAGCAGCCCGGGACAGTATACGCAGTATTTT.

This clonotype was seen a few times. The chain is built from TRBV3-1 and TRBJ2-3; no firm D call. Germline CDR1 LGHDT, CDR2 YNNKEL (reference sequence). Deletions cut 5 bases from V and 7 bases from J, with 13 bases between. The length of the CDR3 is 13 residues. The CDR3 region is CASSRRGMNTQYF. Here the CDR3 DNA reads TGTGCCAGCAGCAGGCGAGGAATGAATACGCAGTATTTT.

This chain links TRBV7-9 with TRBJ2-5; tentatively, D is TRBD1 (5 bases). Deletions cut 5 bases from V and 5 bases from J, with 21 bases between. The germline V gene has CDR1 SEHNR and CDR2 FQNEAQ (reference sequence). The CDR3 is 16 residues long. CDR3 sequence reads: CASSHSDIWNGETQYF. CDR3 bases: TGTGCCAGCAGCCACTCGGACATCTGGAACGGGGAGACCCAGTACTTC.

In this sample, this clonotype turned up a few times. The rearrangement joins TRBV20-1 to TRBJ2-1; 7 positions agree with TRBD1. The CDR3 loop spans 15 amino acids. V was pared by 3 bases and J by 0 bases, with 5 bases of the junction left unmatched. Germline assignment: CDR1 DFQATT and CDR2 SNEGSKA (reference sequence). Written as DNA, the CDR3 is TGCAGTGCTAGGAAGACAGGGCCCTCCTACAATGAGCAGTTCTTC. It is translated as CSARKTGPSYNEQFF.

This clonotype has just a few counts. The chain joins TRBV12-3 or TRBV12-4 to TRBJ2-3; D is unresolved. Trimming stripped 3 bases from V and 6 bases from J, with 4 bases between. The CDR3 is 11 residues long. CDR3 amino acids: CASSFYDTQYF. CDR3 nucleotides: TGTGCCAGCAGTTTTTACGATACGCAGTATTTT.